This TCR beta chain came from a study of T cell responses to AZD1222 COVID-19 vaccine. Study information: Pooled together were second doses at about 4 or about 12 weeks.

The germline V gene has CDR1 KGHDR and CDR2 SFDVKD. The CDR3 runs to 13 residues. V was trimmed by 7 bases and J by 5 bases, leaving 13 bases between them. Using immunoSEQ multiplex PCR, the repertoire was profiled, and TCRdb retains in-frame clones only, with some absent. The top ten hold 1% to 1.5% of the sample, which has around 190,000 clones, roughly 92% seen once. As concerns this clone: Its antigen is undetermined.

Study-wide points: The donor cohort was predominantly white British with a female majority, and clonal diversity may have been underestimated. Spike-specific TCR breadth and depth both grew after two AZD1222 doses. Only after the peak T cell response were repertoires sampled.

V gene TRBV24-1 combines with J gene TRBJ1-1; maybe TRBD1 (5 bases). Source: peripheral blood, taken on day 0 of AZD1222 vaccination. The TCR was taken from an adult in good health. The CDR3 reads CATSLGGGTEAFF. The DNA of the CDR3 is TGTGCCACCAGCCTAGGTGGGGGGACTGAAGCTTTCTTT.